This is a list of T cell receptor beta chains from one sample in a study of T-cell memory formation after mild COVID-19. TCRdb reprocessed the 5' RACE reads with MiXCR, giving one entry per CDR3 protein. Of about 600,000 distinct CDR3 sequences listed, 20% to 25% were seen once; the top ten hold around 9.2%. The sequencing input was PBMCs or a T cell subset sorted from them (not recorded which). These receptors came from an adult woman who had mild COVID-19 (a few samples of this study predate the infection). Cell type and time point are not known. Both conserved end residues are part of each CDR3. Fields, in order: clone size, D gene, V gene, J gene, CDR3 protein, CDR3 DNA. D genes are given only for firm matches. Clone sizes are given selectively: once, few, many, or a class where the clone is expanded.

clone size: NA
D gene: NA
V gene: TRBV18
J gene: TRBJ1-5
CDR3 protein: CASGDQGGANQPQHF
CDR3 DNA: TGTGCCAGCGGCGACCAGGGTGGGGCAAATCAGCCCCAGCATTTT

clone size: many
D gene: NA
V gene: TRBV6-6
J gene: TRBJ2-7
CDR3 protein: CASTDILSYEQYF
CDR3 DNA: TGTGCCAGCACGGACATCCTATCCTACGAGCAGTACTTC

clone size: few
D gene: NA
V gene: TRBV29-1
J gene: TRBJ1-1
CDR3 protein: CSVGGEVKAFF
CDR3 DNA: TGCAGCGTTGGAGGGGAGGTTAAAGCTTTCTTT

clone size: few
D gene: TRBD2
V gene: TRBV23-1
J gene: TRBJ2-3
CDR3 protein: CAPGSGGTTDTQYF
CDR3 DNA: TGCGCCCCCGGCAGCGGGGGGACCACAGATACGCAGTATTTT

clone size: few
D gene: NA
V gene: TRBV5-1
J gene: TRBJ2-2
CDR3 protein: CASSHDGGNTGELFF
CDR3 DNA: TGCGCCAGCAGCCACGACGGGGGGAACACCGGGGAGCTGTTTTTT

clone size: NA
D gene: TRBD1
V gene: TRBV7-9
J gene: TRBJ2-1
CDR3 protein: CASSYLGDRGWTQFF
CDR3 DNA: TGTGCCAGCAGCTACTTAGGGGACAGGGGGTGGACACAGTTCTTC

clone size: NA
D gene: TRBD1
V gene: TRBV7-8
J gene: TRBJ2-6
CDR3 protein: CASGRQGAFSGANVLTF
CDR3 DNA: TGTGCCAGCGGAAGACAGGGGGCCTTCTCTGGGGCCAACGTCCTGACTTTC

clone size: NA
D gene: NA
V gene: TRBV30
J gene: TRBJ2-5
CDR3 protein: CAWSLLTGFQETQYF
CDR3 DNA: TGTGCCTGGAGTCTACTTACAGGGTTTCAAGAGACCCAGTACTTC

clone size: NA
D gene: NA
V gene: TRBV2
J gene: TRBJ2-1
CDR3 protein: CASRGPNYNEQFF
CDR3 DNA: TGTGCCAGCAGGGGACCAAACTACAATGAGCAGTTCTTC

clone size: NA
D gene: TRBD2
V gene: TRBV5-4
J gene: TRBJ2-3
CDR3 protein: CASSRQLAGVMDTQYF
CDR3 DNA: TGTGCCAGCAGCCGACAACTAGCGGGGGTCATGGATACGCAGTATTTT

clone size: NA
D gene: TRBD1
V gene: TRBV7-2
J gene: TRBJ1-1
CDR3 protein: CASSAAGGRNTEAFF
CDR3 DNA: TGTGCCAGCAGCGCAGCAGGGGGCAGGAACACTGAAGCTTTCTTT

clone size: NA
D gene: TRBD2
V gene: TRBV7-6
J gene: TRBJ2-3
CDR3 protein: CASSLGSGHSTDTQYF
CDR3 DNA: TGTGCCAGCAGCTTAGGTAGCGGGCATAGCACAGATACGCAGTATTTT

clone size: few
D gene: TRBD1
V gene: TRBV6-5
J gene: TRBJ1-1
CDR3 protein: CASSYRWDSTEAFF
CDR3 DNA: TGTGCCAGCAGTTATCGGTGGGACAGCACTGAAGCTTTCTTT

clone size: few
D gene: NA
V gene: TRBV30
J gene: TRBJ1-2
CDR3 protein: CAWSGHGVGGYTF
CDR3 DNA: TGTGCCTGGAGTGGGCACGGAGTTGGTGGCTACACCTTC

clone size: many
D gene: NA
V gene: TRBV5-5
J gene: TRBJ2-5
CDR3 protein: CASSLEAGTQETQYF
CDR3 DNA: TGTGCCAGCAGCTTGGAGGCGGGGACCCAAGAGACCCAGTACTTC

clone size: few
D gene: TRBD2
V gene: TRBV7-2
J gene: TRBJ2-5
CDR3 protein: CASSLARASGGQETQYF
CDR3 DNA: TGTGCCAGCAGCTTAGCGCGGGCTAGCGGGGGCCAAGAGACCCAGTACTTC

clone size: few
D gene: TRBD1
V gene: TRBV29-1
J gene: TRBJ1-5
CDR3 protein: CSVLTGVNQPQHF
CDR3 DNA: TGCAGCGTTTTGACAGGGGTAAATCAGCCCCAGCATTTT

clone size: few
D gene: NA
V gene: TRBV7-9
J gene: TRBJ1-2
CDR3 protein: CASSPGTSGYGYTF
CDR3 DNA: TGTGCCAGCAGCCCCGGGACTTCAGGCTATGGCTACACCTTC

clone size: NA
D gene: NA
V gene: TRBV2
J gene: TRBJ1-1
CDR3 protein: CASSESGIGWNTEAFF
CDR3 DNA: TGTGCCAGCAGTGAATCAGGTATCGGCTGGAACACTGAAGCTTTCTTT

clone size: NA
D gene: TRBD1
V gene: TRBV6-2/TRBV6-3
J gene: TRBJ2-7
CDR3 protein: CASSSVGQGGYEQYF
CDR3 DNA: TGTGCCAGCAGCTCCGTAGGACAGGGGGGCTACGAGCAGTACTTC

clone size: NA
D gene: NA
V gene: TRBV7-8
J gene: TRBJ2-7
CDR3 protein: CASSFFLTYEQYF
CDR3 DNA: TGTGCCAGCAGCTTTTTTCTGACTTACGAGCAGTACTTC

clone size: few
D gene: NA
V gene: TRBV12-3/TRBV12-4
J gene: TRBJ1-6
CDR3 protein: CASSLKLQGRSPLHF
CDR3 DNA: TGTGCCAGCAGTTTAAAGCTACAGGGTAGATCACCCCTCCACTTT

clone size: few
D gene: NA
V gene: TRBV6-5
J gene: TRBJ1-1
CDR3 protein: CASSSTEAGQEAFF
CDR3 DNA: TGTGCCAGCAGTTCGACAGAGGCCGGCCAGGAAGCTTTCTTT

clone size: once
D gene: TRBD1
V gene: TRBV20-1
J gene: TRBJ1-5
CDR3 protein: CSASGTVNQPQHF
CDR3 DNA: TGCAGTGCTAGTGGGACAGTCAATCAGCCCCAGCATTTT

clone size: NA
D gene: TRBD2
V gene: TRBV10-3
J gene: TRBJ2-1
CDR3 protein: CAIRGLAGGSYNEQFF
CDR3 DNA: TGTGCCATCAGGGGACTAGCGGGAGGTTCCTACAATGAGCAGTTCTTC

clone size: NA
D gene: TRBD1
V gene: TRBV29-1
J gene: TRBJ2-7
CDR3 protein: CSALLTGFFEQYF
CDR3 DNA: TGCAGCGCCCTCTTGACAGGGTTCTTCGAGCAGTACTTC

clone size: few
D gene: NA
V gene: TRBV9
J gene: TRBJ2-7
CDR3 protein: CASSVPHPESPRSYEQYF
CDR3 DNA: TGTGCCAGCAGCGTCCCACATCCCGAGAGCCCTCGATCCTACGAGCAGTACTTC

clone size: NA
D gene: NA
V gene: TRBV12-3/TRBV12-4
J gene: TRBJ1-1
CDR3 protein: CASRGNMNTEAFF
CDR3 DNA: TGTGCCAGCAGGGGGAATATGAACACTGAAGCTTTCTTT

clone size: few
D gene: NA
V gene: TRBV24-1
J gene: TRBJ2-1
CDR3 protein: CATSDRQVGLFF
CDR3 DNA: TGTGCCACCAGTGACCGCCAGGTCGGGTTGTTCTTC

clone size: NA
D gene: TRBD2
V gene: TRBV12-3/TRBV12-4
J gene: TRBJ2-7
CDR3 protein: CASSFSPGLAGAYEQYF
CDR3 DNA: TGTGCCAGCAGTTTCTCACCCGGACTAGCAGGAGCCTACGAGCAGTACTTC

clone size: NA
D gene: TRBD2
V gene: TRBV12-3/TRBV12-4
J gene: TRBJ2-3
CDR3 protein: CASSPRLAGGASTDTQYF
CDR3 DNA: TGTGCCAGCAGCCCGCGACTAGCGGGGGGCGCTAGCACAGATACGCAGTATTTT

clone size: NA
D gene: NA
V gene: TRBV7-9
J gene: TRBJ2-3
CDR3 protein: CASSQGLSSTDTQYF
CDR3 DNA: TGTGCCAGCAGCCAAGGGTTATCTAGCACAGATACGCAGTATTTT

clone size: NA
D gene: NA
V gene: TRBV4-1
J gene: TRBJ1-1
CDR3 protein: CASSQNRAQPEAFF
CDR3 DNA: TGCGCCAGCAGCCAAAACAGGGCGCAGCCTGAAGCTTTCTTT

clone size: NA
D gene: NA
V gene: TRBV19
J gene: TRBJ2-7
CDR3 protein: CASSMIPGSYEQYF
CDR3 DNA: TGTGCCAGTAGTATGATCCCAGGGAGCTACGAGCAGTACTTC

clone size: few
D gene: TRBD1
V gene: TRBV5-6
J gene: TRBJ1-2
CDR3 protein: CASSLSDRGRRYGYTF
CDR3 DNA: TGTGCCAGCAGCTTGTCGGACAGGGGGCGTCGGTATGGCTACACCTTC

clone size: NA
D gene: TRBD1
V gene: TRBV6-5
J gene: TRBJ2-7
CDR3 protein: CAGSADRAAYEQYF
CDR3 DNA: TGTGCCGGCAGTGCCGACAGGGCCGCCTACGAGCAGTACTTC

clone size: NA
D gene: NA
V gene: TRBV6-1
J gene: TRBJ1-4
CDR3 protein: CASSGLGTGFEKLFF
CDR3 DNA: TGTGCCAGCAGTGGCCTCGGGACCGGTTTCGAAAAACTGTTTTTT

clone size: few
D gene: NA
V gene: TRBV24-1
J gene: TRBJ2-7
CDR3 protein: CATSVGDLAYEQYF
CDR3 DNA: TGTGCCACCAGTGTAGGGGACCTGGCCTACGAGCAGTACTTC

clone size: NA
D gene: NA
V gene: TRBV18
J gene: TRBJ2-7
CDR3 protein: CASSQVLQETNEQYF
CDR3 DNA: TGTGCCAGCTCACAAGTTCTGCAGGAGACTAACGAGCAGTACTTC

clone size: NA
D gene: NA
V gene: TRBV4-1
J gene: TRBJ2-7
CDR3 protein: CASSQDTGSGEQYF
CDR3 DNA: TGCGCCAGCAGCCAAGATACAGGTTCAGGCGAGCAGTACTTC

clone size: NA
D gene: NA
V gene: TRBV5-1
J gene: TRBJ1-1
CDR3 protein: CASSLSGTSNTEAFF
CDR3 DNA: TGCGCCAGCAGCTTGTCTGGGACATCGAACACTGAAGCTTTCTTT

clone size: few
D gene: NA
V gene: TRBV15
J gene: TRBJ2-1
CDR3 protein: CATSREVGRIEQFF
CDR3 DNA: TGTGCCACCAGCAGAGAAGTTGGGCGAATTGAGCAGTTCTTC

clone size: NA
D gene: NA
V gene: TRBV18
J gene: TRBJ2-1
CDR3 protein: CASSPETRDTQFF
CDR3 DNA: TGTGCCAGCTCACCAGAGACCCGGGATACGCAGTTCTTC

clone size: NA
D gene: NA
V gene: TRBV15
J gene: TRBJ2-2
CDR3 protein: CATSRYRLNTGELFF
CDR3 DNA: TGTGCCACCAGCAGATATCGATTGAACACCGGGGAGCTGTTTTTT